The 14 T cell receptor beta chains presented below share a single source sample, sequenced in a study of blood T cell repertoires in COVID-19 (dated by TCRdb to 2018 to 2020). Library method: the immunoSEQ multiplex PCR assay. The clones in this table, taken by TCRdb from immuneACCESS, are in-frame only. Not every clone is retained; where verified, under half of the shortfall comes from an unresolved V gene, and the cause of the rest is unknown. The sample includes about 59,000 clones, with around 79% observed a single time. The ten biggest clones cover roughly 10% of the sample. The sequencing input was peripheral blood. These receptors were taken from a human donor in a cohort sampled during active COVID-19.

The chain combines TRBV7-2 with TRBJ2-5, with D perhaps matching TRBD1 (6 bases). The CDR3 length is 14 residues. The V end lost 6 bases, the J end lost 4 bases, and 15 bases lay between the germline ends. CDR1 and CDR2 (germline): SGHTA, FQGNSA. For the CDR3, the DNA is TGTGCCAGCAGTTCATCACAGGGTTCAGAGACCCAGTACTTC. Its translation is CASSSSQGSETQYF.

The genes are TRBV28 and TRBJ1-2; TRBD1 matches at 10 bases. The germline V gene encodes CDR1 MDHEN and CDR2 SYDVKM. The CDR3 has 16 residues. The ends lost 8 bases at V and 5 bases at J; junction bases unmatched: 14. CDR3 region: CASSPETGGRLYGYTF. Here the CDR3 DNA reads TGTGCCAGCTCACCCGAGACAGGGGGCCGGCTTTATGGCTACACCTTC.

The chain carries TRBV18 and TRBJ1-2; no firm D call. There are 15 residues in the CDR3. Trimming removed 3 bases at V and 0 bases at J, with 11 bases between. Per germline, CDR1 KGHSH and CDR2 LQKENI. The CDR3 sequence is CASSPSGGTNYGYTF. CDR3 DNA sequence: TGTGCCAGCTCACCTTCCGGTGGTACTAACTATGGCTACACCTTC.

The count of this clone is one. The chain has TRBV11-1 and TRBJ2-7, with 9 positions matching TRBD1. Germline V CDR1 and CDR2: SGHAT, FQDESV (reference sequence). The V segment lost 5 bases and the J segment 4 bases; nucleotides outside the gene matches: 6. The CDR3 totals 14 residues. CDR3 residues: CASSHRDRAYEQYF. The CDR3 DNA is TGTGCCAGCAGCCACCGGGACAGGGCATACGAGCAGTACTTC.

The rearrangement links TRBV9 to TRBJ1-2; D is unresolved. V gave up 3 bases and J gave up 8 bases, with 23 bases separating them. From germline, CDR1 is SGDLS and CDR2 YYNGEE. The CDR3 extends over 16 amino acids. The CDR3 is CASSAPPGGNGGGYTF. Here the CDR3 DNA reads TGTGCCAGCAGCGCCCCACCGGGAGGGAACGGAGGCGGCTACACCTTC.

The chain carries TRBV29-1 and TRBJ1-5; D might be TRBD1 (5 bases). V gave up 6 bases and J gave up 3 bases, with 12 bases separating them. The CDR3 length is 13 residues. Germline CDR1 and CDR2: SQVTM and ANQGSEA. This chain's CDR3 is CSVAGGFNQPQHF. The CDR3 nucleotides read TGCAGCGTGGCGGGGGGTTTCAATCAGCCCCAGCATTTT.

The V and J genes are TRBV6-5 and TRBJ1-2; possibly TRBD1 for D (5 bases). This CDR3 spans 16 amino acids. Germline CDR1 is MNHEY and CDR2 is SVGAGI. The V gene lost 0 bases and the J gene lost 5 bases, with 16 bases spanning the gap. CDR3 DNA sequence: TGTGCCAGCAGTTACTCGCCAGGGCCGGGTGGTTATGGCTACACCTTC. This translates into CASSYSPGPGGYGYTF.

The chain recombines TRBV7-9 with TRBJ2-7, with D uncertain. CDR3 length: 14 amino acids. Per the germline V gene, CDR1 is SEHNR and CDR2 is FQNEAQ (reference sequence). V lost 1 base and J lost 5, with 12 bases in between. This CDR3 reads CASSLGLGSNEQYF. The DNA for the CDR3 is TGTGCCAGCAGCTTAGGTCTGGGTAGCAACGAGCAGTACTTC.

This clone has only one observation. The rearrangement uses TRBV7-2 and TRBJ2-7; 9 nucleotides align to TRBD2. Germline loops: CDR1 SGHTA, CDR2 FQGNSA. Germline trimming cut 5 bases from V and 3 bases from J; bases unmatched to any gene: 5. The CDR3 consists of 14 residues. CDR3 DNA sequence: TGTGCCAGCAGCCTCGGGACTAGCTTCTACGAGCAGTACTTC. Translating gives CASSLGTSFYEQYF. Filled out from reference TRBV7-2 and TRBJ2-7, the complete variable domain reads GAGVSQSPSNKVTEKGKDVELRCDPISGHTALYWYRQSLGQGLEFLIYFQGNSAPDKSGLPSDRFSAERTGGSVSTLTIQRTQQEDSAVYLCASSLGTSFYEQYFGPGTRLTVT.

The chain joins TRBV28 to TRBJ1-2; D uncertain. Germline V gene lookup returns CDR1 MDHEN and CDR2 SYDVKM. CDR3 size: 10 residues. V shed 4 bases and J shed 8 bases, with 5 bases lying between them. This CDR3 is CASSSRGYTF. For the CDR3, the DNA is TGTGCCAGCAGTTCGCGCGGCTACACCTTC.

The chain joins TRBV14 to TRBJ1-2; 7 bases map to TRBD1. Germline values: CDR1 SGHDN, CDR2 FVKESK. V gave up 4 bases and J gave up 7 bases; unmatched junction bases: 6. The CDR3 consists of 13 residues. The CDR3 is CASSPTGTFGYTF. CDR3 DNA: TGTGCCAGCAGCCCGACAGGGACCTTTGGCTACACCTTC.

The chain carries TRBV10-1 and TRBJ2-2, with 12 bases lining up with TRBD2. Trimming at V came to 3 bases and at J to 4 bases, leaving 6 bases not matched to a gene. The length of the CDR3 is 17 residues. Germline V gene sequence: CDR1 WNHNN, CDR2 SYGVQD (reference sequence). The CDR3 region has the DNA TGCGCCAGCAGTGACCCTAGCGGGAGGGCCGGCACCGGGGAGCTGTTTTTT. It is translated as CASSDPSGRAGTGELFF.

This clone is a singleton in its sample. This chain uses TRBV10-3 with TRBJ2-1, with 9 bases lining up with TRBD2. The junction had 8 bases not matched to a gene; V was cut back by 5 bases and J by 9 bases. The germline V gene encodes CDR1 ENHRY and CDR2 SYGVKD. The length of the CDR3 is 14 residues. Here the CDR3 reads CAISFSGTSFEQFF. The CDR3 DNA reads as TGTGCCATCAGTTTTTCCGGGACTAGCTTTGAGCAGTTCTTC.

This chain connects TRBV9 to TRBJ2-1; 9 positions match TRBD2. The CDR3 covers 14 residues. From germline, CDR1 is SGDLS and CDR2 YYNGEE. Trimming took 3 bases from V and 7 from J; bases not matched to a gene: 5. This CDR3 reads CASSGPGLANEQFF. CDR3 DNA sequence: TGTGCCAGCAGCGGGCCGGGACTAGCAAATGAGCAGTTCTTC.